This section outlines one TCR beta chain sequence together with its context. This sample is part of a study of blood T cell repertoires in COVID-19. Looking at the study overall: The study drew acute and convalescent COVID-19 samples from the United States, Italy and Spain. Nucleic acid was either cDNA or gDNA, and it came from T cells, B-cell-depleted T cells, or PBMCs.

How the authors handled the data: Researchers report that nucleated cell counts were estimated from reference gene primer amplification. Produced via immunoSEQ multiplex PCR; TCRdb's table is partial and in-frame only. V and J calls and clone size are copied from that table; D and trimming were computed from the DNA. Of about 75,000 clones in the sample, 79% are singletons; the top ten hold roughly 5%. The CDR3 length is 16 residues. V dropped 4 bases and J dropped 9 bases, with 22 bases sitting between them. From germline, CDR1 is MDHEN and CDR2 SYDVKM. V is TRBV28 and J is TRBJ2-4; D not certain. Sequenced sample: peripheral blood. The sequence came from a woman older than 75 with active or convalescent COVID-19. The CDR3 nucleotides are TGTGCCAGCAGTTCCATCTATTGGCCACGAGGTGGCATTCAGTACTTC. It translates to CASSSIYWPRGGIQYF.